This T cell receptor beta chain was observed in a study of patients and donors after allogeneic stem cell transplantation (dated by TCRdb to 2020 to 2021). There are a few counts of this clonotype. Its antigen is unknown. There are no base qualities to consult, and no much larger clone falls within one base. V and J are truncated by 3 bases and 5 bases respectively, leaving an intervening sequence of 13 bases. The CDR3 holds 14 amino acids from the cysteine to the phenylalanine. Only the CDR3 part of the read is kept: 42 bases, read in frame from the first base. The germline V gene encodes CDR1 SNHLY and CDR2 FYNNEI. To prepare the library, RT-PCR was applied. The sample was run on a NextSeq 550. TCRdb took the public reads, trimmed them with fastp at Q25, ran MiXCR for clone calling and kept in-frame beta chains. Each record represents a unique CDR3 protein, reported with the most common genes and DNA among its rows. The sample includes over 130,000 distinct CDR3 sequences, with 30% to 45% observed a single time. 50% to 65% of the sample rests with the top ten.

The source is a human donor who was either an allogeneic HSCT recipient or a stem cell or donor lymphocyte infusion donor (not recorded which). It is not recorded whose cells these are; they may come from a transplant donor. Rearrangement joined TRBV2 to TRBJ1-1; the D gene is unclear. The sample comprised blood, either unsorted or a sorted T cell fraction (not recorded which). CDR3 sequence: CASSECVFGTEAFF. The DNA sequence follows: TGTGCCAGCAGTGAGTGCGTTTTTGGGACTGAAGCTTTCTTT. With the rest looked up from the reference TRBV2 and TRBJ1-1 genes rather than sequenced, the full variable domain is EPEVTQTPSHQVTQMGQEVILRCVPISNHLYFYWYRQILGQKVEFLVSFYNNEISEKSEIFDDQFSVERPDGSNFTLKIRSTKLEDSAMYFCASSECVFGTEAFFGQGTRLTVV.